The 24 T cell receptor beta chains below all came from one sample that was sequenced in a study of shared clonotypes between healthy human individuals. Using immunoSEQ multiplex PCR, the repertoire was profiled, and TCRdb retains in-frame clones only, with some absent. The repertoire holds approximately 1.5 million clones, 97% to 99% seen once, with 0.36% in the top ten. Input material: naive CD4+ T cells sorted from blood. Subset specified: CD45RA+ positively selected. The source is a man aged 30-40 years in good health.

V and J are TRBV6-6 and TRBJ1-1, with D perhaps TRBD1 (5 bases). V was pared by 2 bases and J by 3 bases, with 7 bases between. This CDR3 comprises 13 residues. In germline, CDR1 is MNHNY, CDR2 SVGAGI (reference sequence). CDR3 sequence reads: CASSYQTDTEAFF. For the CDR3, the DNA is TGTGCCAGCAGTTACCAGACAGACACTGAAGCTTTCTTT.

The chain uses TRBV5-1 and TRBJ2-1, with TRBD2 matching over 11 bases. This CDR3 contains 15 residues. The trim removed 5 bases at V and 5 bases at J, leaving 6 bases unmatched. Germline CDR1 is SGHRS and CDR2 is YFSETQ. The CDR3 DNA reads TGCGCCAGCAGAACCGGGACTAGCGGCCACAATGAGCAGTTCTTC. This encodes CASRTGTSGHNEQFF.

V is TRBV28 and J is TRBJ2-7, with 13 bases identical to TRBD2. V lost 6 bases to trimming and J lost 3 bases; unmatched junction nucleotides: 8. The V gene's germline CDR1 is MDHEN and CDR2 SYDVKM. This CDR3 is built from 16 residues. CDR3 nucleotide sequence: TGTGCCAGCAGACTGAGGACTAGCGGGGGACTCTACGAGCAGTACTTC. Translation gives CASRLRTSGGLYEQYF.

This chain uses TRBV5-1 with TRBJ1-2, with 8 bases lining up with TRBD1. The CDR3 spans 14 residues. V was pared by 5 bases and J by 7 bases, with 10 bases of the junction left unmatched. Germline CDR1 reads SGHRS; CDR2 reads YFSETQ. The CDR3 DNA reads TGCGCCAGCAGAATAACCGGACAGGGTAGTGGCTACACCTTC. Residues: CASRITGQGSGYTF.

V usage is TRBV7-2 and J usage is TRBJ2-1, with no clear D. The CDR3 contains 14 residues. The ends were cut back, 3 bases at V and 2 bases at J, with 8 bases in the middle. Germline loops: CDR1 SGHTA, CDR2 FQGNSA. CDR3 nucleotide sequence: TGTGCCAGCAGCTTGGGAATACCCTACAATGAGCAGTTCTTC. Translating it yields CASSLGIPYNEQFF.

The rearrangement joins TRBV29-1 to TRBJ2-5, with TRBD2 matching 10 bases. The trim removed 5 bases at V and 0 bases at J, leaving 9 bases unmatched. The CDR3 runs 16 residues. Germline CDR1 and CDR2: SQVTM and ANQGSEA. CDR3 nucleotide sequence: TGCAGCGTTAAGTCTAGCGGGAGCCTGTACCAAGAGACCCAGTACTTC. This translates into CSVKSSGSLYQETQYF. Full variable domain (rest looked up from reference TRBV29-1 and TRBJ2-5): SAVISQKPSRDICQRGTSLTIQCQVDSQVTMMFWYRQQPGQSLTLIATANQGSEATYESGFVIDKFPISRPNLTFSTLTVSNMSPEDSSIYLCSVKSSGSLYQETQYFGPGTRLLVL.

The CDR3 sequence: CASSDQGRDTQYF. The CDR3 DNA reads TGTGCCAGTAGTGATCAGGGCCGTGATACGCAGTATTTT. The chain recombines TRBV19 with TRBJ2-3; a weak D match, TRBD1 (5 bases). Germline CDR1 and CDR2: LNHDA and SQIVND (reference sequence). The CDR3 contains 13 residues. V was shortened by 5 bases and J by 6 bases, with 12 bases between the two germline ends.

The V and J genes are TRBV5-1 and TRBJ1-2; D uncertain. Germline V gene sequence: CDR1 SGHRS, CDR2 YFSETQ. This CDR3 has 13 amino acids. The V gene lost 4 bases and the J gene lost 8 bases, with 15 bases spanning the gap. CDR3 nucleotide sequence: TGCGCCAGCAGCGGCGAAGGTGTAGGGGGCTACACCTTC. Translation: CASSGEGVGGYTF.

On this clone: At the DNA level, this CDR3 is encoded by other sequences in the same sample as well. The V gene is TRBV28, the J gene TRBJ1-1, with no clear D. The CDR3 length is 12 residues. The ends were cut back, 3 bases at V and 5 bases at J, with 7 bases in the middle. Germline values: CDR1 MDHEN, CDR2 SYDVKM. The CDR3 DNA reads as TGTGCCAGCAGTTTGTCGCGGACTGAAGCTTTCTTT. Protein product: CASSLSRTEAFF. Together with reference TRBV28 and TRBJ1-1, the CDR3 gives the full variable domain: DVKVTQSSRYLVKRTGEKVFLECVQDMDHENMFWYRQDPGLGLRLIYFSYDVKMKEKGDIPEGYSVSREKKERFSLILESASTNQTSMYLCASSLSRTEAFFGQGTRLTVV.

The genes are TRBV5-4 and TRBJ1-3; weak D call: TRBD1 (6 bases). This CDR3 has 15 amino acids. V lost 0 bases, J lost 6 bases, and 13 bases lay in between. The germline CDR1 and CDR2 sequences are SGHNT and YYREEE (reference sequence). This CDR3 is CASSLAPDRQNTIYF. In DNA form, the CDR3 reads TGTGCCAGCAGCTTGGCCCCGGACAGACAAAACACCATATATTTT. The variable domain in full, with the rest retrieved from reference TRBV5-4 and TRBJ1-3, is ETGVTQSPTHLIKTRGQQVTLRCSSQSGHNTVSWYQQALGQGPQFIFQYYREEENGRGNFPPRFSGLQFPNYSSELNVNALELDDSALYLCASSLAPDRQNTIYFGEGSWLTVV.

The chain combines TRBV5-8 with TRBJ2-1, with 11 bases matching TRBD2. Germline CDR1 reads SGHTS; CDR2 reads YDEGEE. V dropped 4 bases and J dropped 4; count of bases not matched to a gene: 4. The CDR3 is 15 residues long. This CDR3 reads CASSLGLAGYNEQFF. In DNA, the CDR3 is TGTGCCAGCAGCCTCGGACTAGCGGGTTACAATGAGCAGTTCTTC.

Worth noting for this clone: At the DNA level, this CDR3 is encoded by other sequences in the same sample as well. The V gene is TRBV28, the J gene TRBJ2-1, with 11 bases matching TRBD2. The CDR3 extends over 16 amino acids. The V gene end was trimmed by 1 base and the J gene end by 2 bases; junction bases not matched to a gene: 1. From germline, CDR1 is MDHEN and CDR2 SYDVKM. DNA for the CDR3: TGTGCCAGCAGTTTATTAGCGGGAGGGCCCTACAATGAGCAGTTCTTC. This sequence encodes CASSLLAGGPYNEQFF.

The chain is built from TRBV6-5 and TRBJ2-2; 10 nucleotides align to TRBD2. Germline loops: CDR1 MNHEY, CDR2 SVGAGI. The V segment lost 4 bases and the J segment 4 bases; nucleotides outside the gene matches: 6. This CDR3 region has 16 residues. DNA for the CDR3: TGTGCCAGCAGTTCTTCTAGCGGGAGTTTCACCGGGGAGCTGTTTTTT. Translating gives CASSSSSGSFTGELFF.

Concerning this clone: A junction end diverges from the germline sequence, so it may reflect a read error. The rearrangement links TRBV29-1 to TRBJ2-1, with D possibly TRBD2 on 6 matching bases. The CDR3 length is 14 residues. The germline V gene encodes CDR1 SQVTM and CDR2 ANQGSEA. CDR3 sequence (DNA): TGCAGCGCTGAAGTTCTAGCGATGAACAATGAGCAGTTCTTC. Its translation: CSAEVLAMNNEQFF.

The chain links TRBV29-1 to TRBJ2-3; 9 nucleotides agree with TRBD2. CDR1 SQVTM and CDR2 ANQGSEA come from the germline V gene. CDR3 size: 13 residues. After removal of 6 bases from V and 2 bases from J, the junction contained 3 bases not matched to a gene. The CDR3 DNA follows: TGCAGCGTACGGACTAGCGTCACAGATACGCAGTATTTT. Protein product: CSVRTSVTDTQYF.

The chain has TRBV5-8 and TRBJ1-5; TRBD1 is a possible D gene (6 bases). From germline, CDR1 is SGHTS and CDR2 YDEGEE. This CDR3 contains 14 residues. The V gene lost 3 bases and the J gene lost 3 bases, with 10 bases spanning the gap. CDR3 residues: CASSWGGLNQPQHF. The CDR3 coding sequence is TGTGCCAGCAGCTGGGGGGGCCTCAATCAGCCCCAGCATTTT.

This clone was detected only once. The chain has TRBV5-4 and TRBJ2-7, with TRBD1 identical over 8 bases. Germline trimming cut 3 bases from V and 0 bases from J; bases unmatched to any gene: 5. Germline V lookup: CDR1 SGHNT, CDR2 YYREEE (reference sequence). This CDR3 has 15 residues. CDR3 DNA: TGTGCCAGCAGCTCCGGGACAGGATACTCCTACGAGCAGTACTTC. It codes for CASSSGTGYSYEQYF.

The rearrangement joins TRBV5-1 to TRBJ2-1, with D possibly TRBD2 on 5 matching bases. The CDR3 loop spans 11 amino acids. V lost 4 bases and J 8 bases, leaving 7 bases between the germline ends. The germline V gene has CDR1 SGHRS and CDR2 YFSETQ. In DNA form, the CDR3 reads TGCGCCAGCAGCACGGAGGATGAGCAGTTCTTC. Amino acid sequence: CASSTEDEQFF.

V is TRBV25-1 and J is TRBJ2-1, with D perhaps TRBD1 or TRBD2 (5 bases each). Germline CDR1 and CDR2: MGHDK and SYGVNS. This CDR3 has 16 amino acids. V gave up 1 base and J gave up 2 bases, with 12 bases separating them. The CDR3 DNA reads TGTGCCAGCAGTGAATTGTCCGGGGCTGCCTACAATGAGCAGTTCTTC. This sequence encodes CASSELSGAAYNEQFF.

V usage is TRBV7-8 and J usage is TRBJ2-7; possibly TRBD1 for D (6 bases). The CDR3 is made up of 16 amino acids. Trimming cost V 5 bases and J 0 bases, with 17 bases left between them. Germline lookup yields CDR1 SGHVS and CDR2 FQNEAQ. The DNA of the CDR3 is TGTGCCAGCAGCCCCTTCGGCACAGGGCCCTCCTACGAGCAGTACTTC. Its translation is CASSPFGTGPSYEQYF. The entire variable domain, with the rest obtained from reference TRBV7-8 and TRBJ2-7, is as follows: GAGVSQSPRYKVAKRGQDVALRCDPISGHVSLFWYQQALGQGPEFLTYFQNEAQLDKSGLPSDRFFAERPEGSVSTLKIQRTQQEDSAVYLCASSPFGTGPSYEQYFGPGTRLTVT.

The table lists this clone with a count of one. The rearrangement links TRBV7-9 to TRBJ2-3, with D unclear. The ends were cut back, 3 bases at V and 0 bases at J, with 7 bases in the middle. CDR1 and CDR2 from the germline V gene are SEHNR and FQNEAQ (reference sequence). This CDR3 region has 14 residues. The CDR3 DNA follows: TGTGCCAGCAGCTTGGTGGATAGCACAGATACGCAGTATTTT. Its translation is CASSLVDSTDTQYF.

This clone appeared a few times. One end of the junction does not line up with germline, which may come from a read error. The gene calls are TRBV7-7 and TRBJ2-7, with no clear D. The CDR3 is 13 residues long. CDR1 SSHAT and CDR2 FNYEAQ come from the germline V gene (reference sequence). The CDR3 DNA is TGTGCTAGCAGCTCGCGGCTAGGCTACGAGCAGTACTTC. It translates to CASSSRLGYEQYF.

The V and J genes are TRBV7-7 and TRBJ2-1, with 10 bases aligning to TRBD1. V trimming: 5 bases; J trimming: 5 bases; junction bases outside the gene matches: 3. The CDR3 sequence is 14 residues long. Germline CDR1 reads SSHAT; CDR2 reads FNYEAQ (reference sequence). CDR3 sequence reads: CASSPGQGNNEQFF. As DNA, the CDR3 is TGTGCCAGCAGCCCGGGACAGGGGAACAATGAGCAGTTCTTC.

V is TRBV9 and J is TRBJ2-1; D unclear. Deletions cut 4 bases from V and 0 bases from J, with 11 bases between. Germline CDR1 is SGDLS and CDR2 is YYNGEE. The CDR3 totals 15 residues. CDR3 nucleotides: TGTGCCAGCAGCTCGCGGCCTACCTCCTACAATGAGCAGTTCTTC. Its protein product is CASSSRPTSYNEQFF.